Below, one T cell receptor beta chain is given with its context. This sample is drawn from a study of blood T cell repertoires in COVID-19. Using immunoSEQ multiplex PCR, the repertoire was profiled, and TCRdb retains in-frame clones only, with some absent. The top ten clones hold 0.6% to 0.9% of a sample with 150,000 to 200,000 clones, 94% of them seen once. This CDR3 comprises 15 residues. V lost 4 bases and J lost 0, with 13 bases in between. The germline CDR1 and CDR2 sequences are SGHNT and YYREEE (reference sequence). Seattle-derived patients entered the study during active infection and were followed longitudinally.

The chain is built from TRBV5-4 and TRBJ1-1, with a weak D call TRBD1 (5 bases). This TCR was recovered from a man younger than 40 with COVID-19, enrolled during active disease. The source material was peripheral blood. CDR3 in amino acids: CASSPRTPMNTEAFF. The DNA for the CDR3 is TGTGCCAGCAGCCCCCGGACACCCATGAACACTGAAGCTTTCTTT.